A single T cell receptor beta chain is shown here with its context. Its antigen is as yet unknown. The donors were members of the roughly 120-subject validation cohort (separate from the roughly 670-subject first cohort). TCRdb keeps only in-frame clones here, not all; method: immunoSEQ multiplex PCR. The table lists 150,000 to 200,000 clones, around 85% of them singletons. This entry is derived from a study of cytomegalovirus exposure and HLA in healthy donors. J was trimmed by 3 bases and V by 6 bases; bases with no gene match: 8. The CDR3 totals 15 residues. Germline loops: CDR1 SGHTA, CDR2 FQGNSA. Study outcomes and limitations: Reported performance of the classifier showed diagnosis of cytomegalovirus status with high specificity and sensitivity. Specificity for CMV antigens was confirmed in vitro for a few of the CMV-associated chains. It was found in a later analysis that first-cohort TCR clusters tended to co-occur in the 130 or so validation repertoires.

The genes are TRBV7-2 and TRBJ2-1; 7 bases line up with TRBD2. The sample taken for sequencing was PBMCs. This receptor was taken from a man aged 18 to 30 in good health and CMV-seropositive. The chain's CDR3 is CASSRTSTHYNEQFF. The CDR3 DNA sequence: TGTGCCAGCAGTCGGACTAGTACCCACTACAATGAGCAGTTCTTC.